This TCR beta chain was found in a study of metastatic and nonmetastatic thyroid tumors (TCRdb year 2020). At the level of the whole study: For patients with malignant and with benign thyroid disease, the researchers compared repertoires between peripheral blood samples and tumor or nodule tissue samples.

Libraries were built with PCR. The data were produced on an Illumina HiSeq 4000. High-throughput sequencing was used to profile the TCR beta-chain CDR3 region of each patient. The study's processing was this. CDR3 differences across clinicopathological groups were used to build a classifier for discriminating distant-metastatic papillary thyroid cancer patients. The Shannon index was used to assess repertoire diversity, and the Morisita-Horn index was used to assess tumor-blood repertoire similarity. Through fastp at Q25 and MiXCR, TCRdb rebuilt clones from the public reads, retaining in-frame beta chains. In this record, the V and J calls reflect TCRdb's handling and not the investigators' own analysis. The sample data list approximately 5,400 clones, and over 30% of these were observed just once. The ten top clones hold about 35% of the sample. No patient had received any treatment before thyroid surgery. Patient clinical samples collected from the early 2010s to the late 2010s were retrospectively analysed using T-cell receptor beta sequencing.

The germline ends are 16 bases apart after V is trimmed by 3 bases and J by 7 bases. CDR1 LNHDA and CDR2 SQIVND are derived from the germline V gene (reference sequence). Including cysteine and phenylalanine, the CDR3 has 14 amino acids. Kept here is only the CDR3 DNA, which spans 42 bases and is read in frame from base 1. Remarks on this clone: Its antigen is still unknown. Base qualities are not at hand, and no much larger clone is one base apart.

The full study reports these points: TCR beta diversity was reported as significantly higher in malignant tumors than in benign nodules, in both blood and tumor samples.

The V gene is TRBV19 and the J gene is TRBJ2-7; 6 matching bases give a weak D call of TRBD1. The origin of this receptor is a female donor with papillary thyroid cancer or a benign thyroid nodule (not recorded which). Some clones in this sample may be carry-over from other donors' samples. Sequencing input: adjacent normal tissue. CDR3 region: CASSMGRQVMEQYF. The nucleotides are TGTGCCAGTAGTATGGGACGACAGGTAATGGAGCAGTACTTC. The entire variable domain, with the stretches around the CDR3 drawn from the reference TRBV19 and TRBJ2-7 proteins, is DGGITQSPKYLFRKEGQNVTLSCEQNLNHDAMYWYRQDPGQGLRLIYYSQIVNDFQKGDIAEGYSVSREKKESFPLTVTSAQKNPTAFYLCASSMGRQVMEQYFGPGTRLTVT.